The source of this TCR beta chain is a study of T cells after yellow fever vaccination. Study-level points and caveats: Faster peaking, at day 5 versus 15, marked a secondary response that was weaker.

This CDR3 spans 15 amino acids. CDR1 is SGHRS, CDR2 YFSETQ, per germline. The ends lost 1 base at V and 3 bases at J; junction bases unmatched: 5. TCRdb recomputed calls from the 5' RACE reads with MiXCR, one row per CDR3 protein. Here the sample spans about 330,000 distinct CDR3 sequences, 6.8% being singletons. This clonotype appeared many times. What it binds is unknown. Source: PBMCs, taken roughly 45 days after the first yellow fever vaccination. The receptor comes from a man younger than 35 who received the YFV17D yellow fever vaccine. The rearrangement links TRBV5-1 to TRBJ2-7; 9 bases fit TRBD2. DNA of the CDR3: TGCGCCAGCAGCTTGAGAGCGGGGGGAATCTACGAGCAGTACTTC. Encoded protein: CASSLRAGGIYEQYF. The full variable domain, its missing parts supplied by reference TRBV5-1 and TRBJ2-7, is KAGVTQTPRYLIKTRGQQVTLSCSPISGHRSVSWYQQTPGQGLQFLFEYFSETQRNKGNFPGRFSGRQFSNSRSEMNVSTLELGDSALYLCASSLRAGGIYEQYFGPGTRLTVT.